This TCR beta chain is from a study of T cells in Graves' hyperthyroidism and ophthalmopathy. Study-wide points: The model identified upcoming ophthalmopathy a median about 7.1 months ahead of onset.

The CDR3 regions of TCR beta were amplified from RNA transcripts. Carried out on the TCR CDR3, a first-round RT-PCR used the HTBI primer set. TCRdb analysed the multiplex PCR reads with MiXCR anew, one entry per CDR3 protein. The sample lists nearly 600,000 distinct CDR3 sequences; roughly 14% were seen once. This clonotype was seen a handful of times. Its antigen is not identified. Looked up from germline, CDR1 is MNHEY and CDR2 is SMNVEV (reference sequence). The CDR3 extends over 14 amino acids. The J segment lost 6 bases and the V segment lost 2 bases, leaving 7 bases of the junction unmatched. V usage is TRBV27 and J usage is TRBJ2-7, with 7 bases that match TRBD2. This sequence was found in a woman in her twenties or thirties with Graves' hyperthyroidism that later progressed to Graves' ophthalmopathy. What was sequenced was blood. For the CDR3, the DNA is TGTGCCAGCAGTTTAGGACTAGGAGGGAGCGAGCAGTACTTC. Protein sequence: CASSLGLGGSEQYF.